Listed below are T cell receptor beta chains from one sample, sequenced in a study of cytomegalovirus exposure and HLA in healthy donors. Clones were sequenced by immunoSEQ multiplex PCR, and TCRdb holds only the in-frame ones, with some missing. Among some 71,000 clones listed, more than 75% were seen once. Material for sequencing was PBMCs. The receptors here all came from a man aged 18-30 years in good health and CMV-seronegative. The CDR3 runs from the conserved cysteine through the conserved F or W. The order of the fields is V gene, D gene, CDR3 length, J gene, clone size, CDR3 protein, CDR3 DNA. D genes are given only for firm matches. Not all rows give a size; the values are once, few, many and, for expanded clones, a class.

v_call: TRBV5-1; d_call: TRBD2; cdr3_length: 15; j_call: TRBJ2-3; clone_size: .; cdr3_aa: CASSSASGGTDTQYF; cdr3_nt: TGCGCCAGCAGCTCCGCTAGCGGGGGAACAGATACGCAGTATTTT
v_call: TRBV7-3; d_call: TRBD1; cdr3_length: 15; j_call: TRBJ2-2; clone_size: .; cdr3_aa: CASSLNQGVNGELFF; cdr3_nt: TGTGCCAGCAGCTTAAACCAGGGGGTAAACGGGGAGCTGTTTTTT
v_call: TRBV19; d_call: TRBD1; cdr3_length: 19; j_call: TRBJ1-5; clone_size: .; cdr3_aa: CASSVARGLPTFSNQPQHF; cdr3_nt: TGTGCCAGTAGTGTTGCGAGGGGGCTACCGACTTTTAGCAATCAGCCCCAGCATTTT
v_call: TRBV4-1; d_call: TRBD2; cdr3_length: 19; j_call: TRBJ2-6; clone_size: .; cdr3_aa: CASSQGGLAPRSGANVLTF; cdr3_nt: TGCGCCAGCAGCCAGGGGGGACTAGCGCCCCGCTCTGGGGCCAACGTCCTGACTTTC
v_call: TRBV13; d_call: .; cdr3_length: 12; j_call: TRBJ2-3; clone_size: .; cdr3_aa: CASSLVAGKQYF; cdr3_nt: TGTGCCAGCAGCTTAGTGGCGGGAAAACAGTATTTT
v_call: TRBV7-2; d_call: TRBD2; cdr3_length: 17; j_call: TRBJ2-5; clone_size: .; cdr3_aa: CASSLGTSGGAQETQYF; cdr3_nt: TGTGCCAGCAGCTTAGGTACTAGCGGGGGGGCCCAAGAGACCCAGTACTTC
v_call: TRBV5-1; d_call: TRBD1; cdr3_length: 16; j_call: TRBJ1-2; clone_size: .; cdr3_aa: CASSLAGGQGSVGYTF; cdr3_nt: TGCGCCAGCAGCTTGGCCGGGGGACAGGGGAGTGTGGGCTACACCTTC
v_call: TRBV9; d_call: TRBD1; cdr3_length: 16; j_call: TRBJ1-1; clone_size: .; cdr3_aa: CASSPAGTGGFTEAFF; cdr3_nt: TGTGCCAGCAGCCCCGCCGGGACAGGGGGTTTCACTGAAGCTTTCTTT
v_call: TRBV27; d_call: TRBD2; cdr3_length: 17; j_call: TRBJ2-2; clone_size: .; cdr3_aa: CASSWLGLGKNTGELFF; cdr3_nt: TGTGCCAGCAGTTGGCTTGGACTAGGGAAGAACACCGGGGAGCTGTTTTTT
v_call: TRBV21-1; d_call: .; cdr3_length: 17; j_call: TRBJ1-6; clone_size: once; cdr3_aa: CASSNMNRGSHNSPLHF; cdr3_nt: TGTGCCAGCAGCAATATGAACCGCGGGTCACATAATTCACCCCTCCACTTT
v_call: TRBV19; d_call: TRBD1; cdr3_length: 14; j_call: TRBJ1-1; clone_size: .; cdr3_aa: CASSFGTGDTEAFF; cdr3_nt: TGTGCCAGTAGTTTTGGGACAGGGGACACTGAAGCTTTCTTT
v_call: TRBV15; d_call: .; cdr3_length: 18; j_call: TRBJ2-7; clone_size: once; cdr3_aa: CATSRDPVRGAGGREQYF; cdr3_nt: TGTGCCACCAGCAGAGATCCGGTTCGGGGGGCAGGGGGCCGCGAGCAGTACTTC
v_call: TRBV10-3; d_call: .; cdr3_length: 13; j_call: TRBJ1-5; clone_size: .; cdr3_aa: CAISDPPGSPQHF; cdr3_nt: TGTGCCATCAGTGACCCTCCAGGGTCGCCCCAGCATTTT
v_call: TRBV4-1; d_call: .; cdr3_length: 12; j_call: TRBJ2-2; clone_size: .; cdr3_aa: CASSQDQGELFF; cdr3_nt: TGCGCCAGCAGCCAAGATCAGGGGGAGCTGTTTTTT
v_call: TRBV11-3; d_call: .; cdr3_length: 14; j_call: TRBJ2-2; clone_size: .; cdr3_aa: CASSSPRGTGELFF; cdr3_nt: TGTGCCAGCAGCTCACCCCGGGGCACCGGGGAGCTGTTTTTT
v_call: TRBV5-1; d_call: TRBD1; cdr3_length: 17; j_call: TRBJ2-2; clone_size: .; cdr3_aa: CASCGSWGQGYTGELFF; cdr3_nt: TGCGCCAGCTGCGGGTCGTGGGGACAGGGATATACCGGGGAGCTGTTTTTT
v_call: TRBV10-3; d_call: TRBD2; cdr3_length: 14; j_call: TRBJ2-5; clone_size: .; cdr3_aa: CASLAGGGQETQYF; cdr3_nt: TGTGCCTCACTAGCGGGGGGAGGACAAGAGACCCAGTACTTC
v_call: TRBV29-1; d_call: .; cdr3_length: 11; j_call: TRBJ1-3; clone_size: few; cdr3_aa: CSVGHSNTIYF; cdr3_nt: TGCAGCGTGGGACATTCAAACACCATATATTTT
v_call: TRBV7-6; d_call: .; cdr3_length: 14; j_call: TRBJ1-5; clone_size: .; cdr3_aa: CASSLGAGNQPQHF; cdr3_nt: TGTGCCAGCAGCTTAGGCGCGGGAAATCAGCCCCAGCATTTT
v_call: TRBV5-1; d_call: TRBD1; cdr3_length: 15; j_call: TRBJ1-4; clone_size: few; cdr3_aa: CASSTSGTGNEKLFF; cdr3_nt: TGCGCCAGCAGCACTTCCGGGACAGGGAATGAAAAACTGTTTTTT
v_call: TRBV7-8; d_call: .; cdr3_length: 17; j_call: TRBJ2-5; clone_size: .; cdr3_aa: CASSVNPHSSRGETQYF; cdr3_nt: TGTGCCAGCAGCGTAAATCCCCACTCCAGCCGAGGGGAGACCCAGTACTTC
v_call: TRBV2; d_call: .; cdr3_length: 13; j_call: TRBJ1-1; clone_size: few; cdr3_aa: CASSASARTEAFF; cdr3_nt: TGTGCCAGCAGTGCCTCAGCGCGCACTGAAGCTTTCTTT
v_call: TRBV4-2; d_call: .; cdr3_length: 14; j_call: TRBJ2-7; clone_size: .; cdr3_aa: CASSPGRESYEQYF; cdr3_nt: TGTGCCAGCAGCCCCGGAAGGGAGTCCTACGAGCAGTACTTC
v_call: TRBV6-6; d_call: TRBD1; cdr3_length: 15; j_call: TRBJ2-7; clone_size: few; cdr3_aa: CASSLQGDKPYEQYF; cdr3_nt: TGTGCCAGCAGCCTACAGGGGGATAAACCCTACGAGCAGTACTTC
v_call: TRBV12-5; d_call: .; cdr3_length: 13; j_call: TRBJ2-1; clone_size: few; cdr3_aa: CASGLVGGNEQFF; cdr3_nt: TGTGCTAGTGGTTTGGTAGGAGGGAATGAGCAGTTCTTC
v_call: TRBV6-5; d_call: TRBD2; cdr3_length: 14; j_call: TRBJ2-3; clone_size: .; cdr3_aa: CASRSGGAPDTQYF; cdr3_nt: TGTGCCAGCAGGTCCGGGGGGGCCCCAGATACGCAGTATTTT
v_call: TRBV6-4; d_call: TRBD2; cdr3_length: 16; j_call: TRBJ2-3; clone_size: few; cdr3_aa: CASSARGGGGTDTQYF; cdr3_nt: TGTGCCAGCAGTGCCCGTGGGGGGGGAGGCACAGATACGCAGTATTTT
v_call: TRBV5-1; d_call: TRBD1; cdr3_length: 14; j_call: TRBJ2-7; clone_size: once; cdr3_aa: CASSPRQGSREQYF; cdr3_nt: TGCGCCAGCAGCCCTCGACAGGGCTCAAGGGAGCAGTACTTC
v_call: TRBV7-2; d_call: .; cdr3_length: 16; j_call: TRBJ2-2; clone_size: .; cdr3_aa: CASSSWGPRGTGELFF; cdr3_nt: TGTGCCAGCAGCTCCTGGGGGCCTCGGGGAACCGGGGAGCTGTTTTTT
v_call: TRBV7-8; d_call: TRBD1; cdr3_length: 14; j_call: TRBJ1-1; clone_size: .; cdr3_aa: CASSVLRQGAKAFF; cdr3_nt: TGTGCCAGCAGCGTACTACGGCAGGGGGCTAAAGCTTTCTTT
v_call: TRBV5-1; d_call: TRBD1; cdr3_length: 15; j_call: TRBJ2-2; clone_size: .; cdr3_aa: CASSTGQGAIGELFF; cdr3_nt: TGCGCCAGCAGCACAGGACAGGGGGCAATCGGGGAGCTGTTTTTT
v_call: TRBV5-4; d_call: TRBD1; cdr3_length: 14; j_call: TRBJ2-3; clone_size: .; cdr3_aa: CASSRTGNTDTQYF; cdr3_nt: TGTGCCAGCAGCAGGACAGGGAACACAGATACGCAGTATTTT
v_call: TRBV7-9; d_call: .; cdr3_length: 13; j_call: TRBJ1-4; clone_size: .; cdr3_aa: CASSSSGNEKLFF; cdr3_nt: TGTGCCAGCAGCTCTTCAGGGAACGAAAAACTGTTTTTT
v_call: TRBV27; d_call: TRBD2; cdr3_length: 14; j_call: TRBJ2-7; clone_size: .; cdr3_aa: CASRTSGGVYEQYF; cdr3_nt: TGTGCCAGCCGGACTAGCGGGGGTGTCTACGAGCAGTACTTC
v_call: TRBV19; d_call: TRBD1; cdr3_length: 17; j_call: TRBJ2-3; clone_size: .; cdr3_aa: CASSTDRAPLSTDTQYF; cdr3_nt: TGTGCCAGTAGTACGGACAGGGCCCCACTCAGCACAGATACGCAGTATTTT
v_call: TRBV27; d_call: .; cdr3_length: 15; j_call: TRBJ1-3; clone_size: .; cdr3_aa: CASSRHRDDGNTIYF; cdr3_nt: TGTGCCAGCAGTCGGCACAGGGACGATGGAAACACCATATATTTT
v_call: TRBV5-1; d_call: .; cdr3_length: 13; j_call: TRBJ1-1; clone_size: .; cdr3_aa: CASSLQMNTEAFF; cdr3_nt: TGCGCCAGCAGCCTCCAGATGAACACTGAAGCTTTCTTT
v_call: TRBV5-1; d_call: .; cdr3_length: 13; j_call: TRBJ1-2; clone_size: .; cdr3_aa: CASSFWGGDGYTF; cdr3_nt: TGCGCCAGCAGCTTCTGGGGGGGTGATGGCTACACCTTC
v_call: TRBV19; d_call: .; cdr3_length: 15; j_call: TRBJ2-6; clone_size: .; cdr3_aa: CASNEQTSGANVLTF; cdr3_nt: TGTGCCAGTAACGAGCAAACCTCTGGGGCCAACGTCCTGACTTTC
v_call: TRBV2; d_call: .; cdr3_length: 11; j_call: TRBJ1-1; clone_size: .; cdr3_aa: CASSRQEGAFF; cdr3_nt: TGTGCCAGCAGTCGACAGGAAGGAGCTTTCTTT
v_call: TRBV5-1; d_call: TRBD2; cdr3_length: 15; j_call: TRBJ2-7; clone_size: .; cdr3_aa: CASSLDSGGPYEQYF; cdr3_nt: TGCGCCAGCAGCTTGGATAGCGGGGGGCCCTACGAGCAGTACTTC
v_call: TRBV11-2; d_call: .; cdr3_length: 15; j_call: TRBJ1-2; clone_size: .; cdr3_aa: CASSLEGRGNYGYTF; cdr3_nt: TGTGCCAGCAGCTTAGAGGGCAGGGGCAATTATGGCTACACCTTC
v_call: TRBV7-3; d_call: .; cdr3_length: 15; j_call: TRBJ2-2; clone_size: .; cdr3_aa: CASSPLGRVTGELFF; cdr3_nt: TGTGCCAGCAGCCCCTTGGGCAGGGTCACCGGGGAGCTGTTTTTT
v_call: TRBV5-1; d_call: .; cdr3_length: 13; j_call: TRBJ1-1; clone_size: .; cdr3_aa: CASSFIGDTEAFF; cdr3_nt: TGCGCCAGCAGCTTTATCGGGGACACTGAAGCTTTCTTT
v_call: TRBV5-5; d_call: .; cdr3_length: 18; j_call: TRBJ1-1; clone_size: .; cdr3_aa: CASSGLWDSRTPNTEAFF; cdr3_nt: TGTGCCAGCAGCGGCCTCTGGGACTCCAGAACCCCGAACACTGAAGCTTTCTTT
v_call: TRBV4-3; d_call: .; cdr3_length: 16; j_call: TRBJ2-2; clone_size: .; cdr3_aa: CASSPTSAINTGELFF; cdr3_nt: TGCGCCAGCAGCCCGACATCAGCTATCAACACCGGGGAGCTGTTTTTT
v_call: TRBV10-1; d_call: TRBD1; cdr3_length: 13; j_call: TRBJ1-4; clone_size: few; cdr3_aa: CASSLGTGEKLFF; cdr3_nt: TGCGCCAGCAGTCTAGGGACAGGTGAAAAACTGTTTTTT
v_call: TRBV11-2; d_call: .; cdr3_length: 16; j_call: TRBJ2-5; clone_size: .; cdr3_aa: CASSLGVQGHQETQYF; cdr3_nt: TGTGCCAGCAGCTTAGGGGTTCAGGGGCACCAAGAGACCCAGTACTTC
v_call: TRBV11-2; d_call: .; cdr3_length: 14; j_call: TRBJ2-2; clone_size: .; cdr3_aa: CASSSGQFTGELFF; cdr3_nt: TGTGCCAGCAGCTCTGGACAGTTCACCGGGGAGCTGTTTTTT
v_call: TRBV6-6; d_call: TRBD1; cdr3_length: 15; j_call: TRBJ1-1; clone_size: .; cdr3_aa: CASSSADRPNTEAFF; cdr3_nt: TGTGCCAGCAGTTCCGCGGACAGGCCGAACACTGAAGCTTTCTTT
v_call: TRBV25-1; d_call: TRBD1; cdr3_length: 14; j_call: TRBJ2-2; clone_size: .; cdr3_aa: CASTRTGLTGELFF; cdr3_nt: TGTGCCAGCACCCGGACAGGGCTTACCGGGGAGCTGTTTTTT
v_call: TRBV19; d_call: .; cdr3_length: 15; j_call: TRBJ2-1; clone_size: few; cdr3_aa: CASRPYERENNEQFF; cdr3_nt: TGTGCCAGTAGGCCCTATGAGAGGGAAAACAATGAGCAGTTCTTC